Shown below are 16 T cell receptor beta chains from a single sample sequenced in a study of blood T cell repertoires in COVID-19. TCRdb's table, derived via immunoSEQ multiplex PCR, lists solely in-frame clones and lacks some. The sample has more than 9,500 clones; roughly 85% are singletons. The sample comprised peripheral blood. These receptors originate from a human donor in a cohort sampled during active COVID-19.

The CDR3 DNA follows: TGTGCCAGCAGCTCCGGCGGCAACAATCAGCCCCAGCATTTT. Protein product: CASSSGGNNQPQHF. The chain couples TRBV7-2 to TRBJ1-5; D not certain. V lost 4 bases to trimming and J lost 3 bases, with 10 bases between them. The CDR3 has 14 amino acids. Per germline, CDR1 SGHTA and CDR2 FQGNSA.

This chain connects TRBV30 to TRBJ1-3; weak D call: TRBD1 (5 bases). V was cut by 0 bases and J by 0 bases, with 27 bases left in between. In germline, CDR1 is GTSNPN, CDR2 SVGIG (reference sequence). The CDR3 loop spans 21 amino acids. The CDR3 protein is CAWSVTLGWGGRDYSGNTIYF. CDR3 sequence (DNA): TGTGCCTGGAGTGTTACCTTAGGATGGGGAGGCAGGGATTACTCTGGAAACACCATATATTTT. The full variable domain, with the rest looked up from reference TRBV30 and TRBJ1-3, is SQTIHQWPATLVQPVGSPLSLECTVEGTSNPNLYWYRQAAGRGLQLLFYSVGIGQISSEVPQNLSASRPQDRQFILSSKKLLLSDSGFYLCAWSVTLGWGGRDYSGNTIYFGEGSWLTVV.

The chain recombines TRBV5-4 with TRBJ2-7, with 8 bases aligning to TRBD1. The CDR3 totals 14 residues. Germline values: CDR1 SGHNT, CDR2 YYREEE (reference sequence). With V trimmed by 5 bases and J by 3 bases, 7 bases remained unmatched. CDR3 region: CASRLFGQGYEQYF. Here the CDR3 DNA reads TGTGCCAGCAGACTTTTCGGACAGGGCTACGAGCAGTACTTC.

CDR3 in amino acids: CASSQDRGGYGYTF. In DNA form, the CDR3 reads TGCGCCAGCAGCCAAGACAGGGGCGGCTATGGCTACACCTTC. The chain uses TRBV4-1 and TRBJ1-2; a weak D match, TRBD1 (6 bases). Trimming took off 0 bases at V and 4 bases at J, with 9 bases between the two ends. The CDR3 contains 14 residues. Looked up from germline, CDR1 is MGHRA and CDR2 is YSYEKL.

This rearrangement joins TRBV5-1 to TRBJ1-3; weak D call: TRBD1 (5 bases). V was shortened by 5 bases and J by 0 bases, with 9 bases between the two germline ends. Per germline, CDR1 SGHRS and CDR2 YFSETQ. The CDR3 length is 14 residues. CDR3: CASRQTVSGNTIYF. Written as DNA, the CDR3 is TGCGCCAGCAGACAGACAGTCTCTGGAAACACCATATATTTT.

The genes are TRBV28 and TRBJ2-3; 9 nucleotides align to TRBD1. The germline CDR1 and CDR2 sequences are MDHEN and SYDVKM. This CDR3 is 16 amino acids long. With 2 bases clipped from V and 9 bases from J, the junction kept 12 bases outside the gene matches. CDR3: CASSLVQGARGVTQYF. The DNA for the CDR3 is TGTGCCAGCAGTTTAGTACAGGGGGCTAGGGGGGTAACGCAGTATTTT.

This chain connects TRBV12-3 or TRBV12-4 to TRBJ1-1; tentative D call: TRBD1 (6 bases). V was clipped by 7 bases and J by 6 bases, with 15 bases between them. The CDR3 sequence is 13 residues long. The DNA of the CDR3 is TGTGCCAGCATCACAGGGATTCTGTCTGAAGCTTTCTTT. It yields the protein CASITGILSEAFF.

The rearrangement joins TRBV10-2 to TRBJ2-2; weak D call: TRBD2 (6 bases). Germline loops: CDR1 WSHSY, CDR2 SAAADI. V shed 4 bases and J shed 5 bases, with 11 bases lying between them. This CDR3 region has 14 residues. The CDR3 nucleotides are TGCGCCAGCAGTGCACTAGCAGGGACCGGGGAGCTGTTTTTT. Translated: CASSALAGTGELFF.

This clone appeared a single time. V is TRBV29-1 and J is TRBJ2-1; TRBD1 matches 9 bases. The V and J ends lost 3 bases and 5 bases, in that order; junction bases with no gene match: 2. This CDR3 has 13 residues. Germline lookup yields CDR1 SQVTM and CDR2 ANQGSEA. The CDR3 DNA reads TGCAGCGTTGATGGGACAGGGAACAATGAGCAGTTCTTC. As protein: CSVDGTGNNEQFF.

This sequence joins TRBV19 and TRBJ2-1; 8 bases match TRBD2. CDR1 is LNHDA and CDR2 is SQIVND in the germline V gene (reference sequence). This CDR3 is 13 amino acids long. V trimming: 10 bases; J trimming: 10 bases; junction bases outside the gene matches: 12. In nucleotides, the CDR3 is TGTGCCACCCAGCGGGGGCCCTTTGGGGAGCAGTTCTTC. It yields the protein CATQRGPFGEQFF.

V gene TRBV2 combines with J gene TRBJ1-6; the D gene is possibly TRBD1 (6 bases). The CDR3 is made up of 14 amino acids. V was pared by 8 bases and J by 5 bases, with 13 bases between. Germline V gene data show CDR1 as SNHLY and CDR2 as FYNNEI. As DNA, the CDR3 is TGTGCCAGCCGGCCGGGGACAAATAATTCACCCCTCCACTTT. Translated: CASRPGTNNSPLHF.

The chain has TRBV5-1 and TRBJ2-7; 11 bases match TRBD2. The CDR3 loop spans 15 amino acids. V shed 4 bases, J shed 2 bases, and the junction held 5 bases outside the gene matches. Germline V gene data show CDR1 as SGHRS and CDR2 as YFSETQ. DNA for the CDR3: TGCGCCAGCAGCGTCCAACTAGCGGGGGCCTACGAGCAGTACTTC. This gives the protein CASSVQLAGAYEQYF.

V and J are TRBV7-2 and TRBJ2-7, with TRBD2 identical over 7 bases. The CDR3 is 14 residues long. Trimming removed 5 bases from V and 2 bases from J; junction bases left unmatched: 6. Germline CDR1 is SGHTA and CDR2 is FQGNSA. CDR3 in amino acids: CASSGGDPTYEQYF. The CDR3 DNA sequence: TGTGCCAGCAGCGGGGGGGACCCCACCTACGAGCAGTACTTC.

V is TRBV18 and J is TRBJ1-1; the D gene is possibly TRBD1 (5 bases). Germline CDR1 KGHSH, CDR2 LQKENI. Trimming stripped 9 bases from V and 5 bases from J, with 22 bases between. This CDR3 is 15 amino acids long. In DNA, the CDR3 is TGTGCCAGTCACCCGATCGGAGGGGCGGAGACTGAAGCTTTCTTT. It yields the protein CASHPIGGAETEAFF.

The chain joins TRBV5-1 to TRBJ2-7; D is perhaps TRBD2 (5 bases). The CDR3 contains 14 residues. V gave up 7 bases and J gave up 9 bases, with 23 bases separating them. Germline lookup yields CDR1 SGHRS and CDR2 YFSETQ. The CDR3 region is CASRPSSTGSWQYF. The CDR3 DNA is TGCGCCAGCCGGCCTTCGAGCACGGGGTCCTGGCAGTACTTC.

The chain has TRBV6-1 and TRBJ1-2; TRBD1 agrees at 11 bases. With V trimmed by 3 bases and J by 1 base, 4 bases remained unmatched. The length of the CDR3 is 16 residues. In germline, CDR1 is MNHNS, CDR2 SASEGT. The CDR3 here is CASSDMDRGLNYGYTF. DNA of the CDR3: TGTGCCAGCAGTGATATGGACAGGGGGCTTAACTATGGCTACACCTTC.